The rows below give T cell receptor beta chains drawn from one sample of a study of blood T cell repertoires in COVID-19. The method was immunoSEQ multiplex PCR; TCRdb's version includes in-frame clones alone and lacks a portion of them. This repertoire shows 130,000 to 150,000 clones, more than 80% found once; its top ten account for approximately 8.4%. Sequencing input: peripheral blood. These receptors came from a human donor with acute or convalescent COVID-19. The donor label of this sample is uncertain. CDR3s include the opening cysteine and the closing phenylalanine or tryptophan.

>TRBJ1-2|14|TRBV7-8
CASSSTGGARGYTF
>TRBJ2-6|12|TRBV18
CASSLGANVLTF
>TRBJ1-4|15|TRBV2
CASSAGTSANEKLFF
>TRBJ1-3|15|TRBV7-6
CASSLALADGNTIYF
>TRBJ2-6|17|TRBV2
CASSEARRPRGANVLTF
>TRBJ2-5|15|TRBV5-1
CASSLYVGAVETQYF
>TRBJ2-7|14|TRBV10-3
CAISVGTEKREQYF
>TRBJ1-1|12|TRBV10-1
CASSNMNTEAFF
>TRBJ2-3|16|TRBV5-1
CASSSGTGLRTDTQYF
>TRBJ2-1|19|TRBV6-1
CASSERGQGAIISYNEQFF
>TRBJ1-5|13|TRBV2
CASSPDWNQPQHF
>TRBJ1-6|13|TRBV27
CAAGAGMNSPLHF
>TRBJ2-7|15|TRBV19
CASSIRPAGTYEQYF
>TRBJ1-5|14|TRBV11-2
CASSVDRGRQPQHF
>TRBJ2-3|15|TRBV24-1
CATSDPDSHTDTQYF
>TRBJ1-2|15|TRBV5-1
CASSWSGQPSYGYTF
>TRBJ2-7|13|TRBV3-1/TRBV3-2
CASSYDRGNEQYF
>TRBJ1-6|12|TRBV19
CASSLTGTPLHF
>TRBJ1-4|14|TRBV5-6
CASSWDRVDEKLFF
>TRBJ2-2|18|TRBV7-6
CASSLNSGTGFDTGELFF
>TRBJ1-4|14|TRBV6-5
CASSSGQRNEKLFF
>TRBJ2-2|15|TRBV24-1
CATSDSTGNTGELFF
>TRBJ2-6|15|TRBV6-5
CASSPWEAGANVLTF
>TRBJ1-6|14|TRBV27
CASSPRGGNSPLHF
>TRBJ1-2|10|TRBV10-3
CAIPDYGYTF
>TRBJ2-1|14|TRBV19
CASSITGRYNEQFF
>TRBJ1-2|14|TRBV4-1
CASSTYDRDYGYTF
>TRBJ1-1|13|TRBV30
CAWRREGGTEAFF
>TRBJ2-7|15|TRBV9
CASSVAAGTLYEQYF
>TRBJ1-2|15|TRBV4-2
CASSQDPAGGYGYTF
>TRBJ1-6|15|TRBV5-1
CASSLEATGNSPLHF
>TRBJ1-5|14|TRBV19
CASSTDRGGQPQHF
>TRBJ2-2|13|TRBV11-3
CASSLTGSGELFF
>TRBJ1-1|15|TRBV5-4
CASSAGQGGNTEAFF
>TRBJ1-4|13|TRBV2
CASAGTGGEKLFF
>TRBJ1-2|13|TRBV4-1
CASSQDSNYGYTF
>TRBJ1-4|16|TRBV2
CACTRDRVATNEKLFF
>TRBJ2-3|14|TRBV14
CASSQAGGTDTQYF
>TRBJ2-3|13|TRBV7-9
CASSLAGGLTQYF
>TRBJ2-1|13|TRBV11-3
CASSSQGGNEQFF
>TRBJ1-2|18|TRBV6-4
CASSDSKGQGASNYGYTF
>TRBJ1-1|16|TRBV6-5
CASSYPPGQGNTEAFF
>TRBJ2-6|16|TRBV9
CASSVGGSSGANVLTF
>TRBJ1-5|13|TRBV5-5
CASSLAGNQPQHF
>TRBJ1-1|14|TRBV19
CASTEGRENTEAFF
>TRBJ1-5|13|TRBV29-1
CSGPTGGNQPQHF
>TRBJ1-1|15|TRBV18
CASSPRGLWDTEAFF
>TRBJ2-7|13|TRBV7-6
CASSLDRAYEQYF
>TRBJ2-1|13|TRBV5-1
CASSLVGSNEQFF
>TRBJ1-2|13|TRBV12-3/TRBV12-4
CASSPQGLDGYTF
>TRBJ1-3|17|TRBV5-6
CASSSAGQGASGNTIYF
>TRBJ1-2|13|TRBV12-3/TRBV12-4
CASSLERTGRYTF
>TRBJ2-1|14|TRBV19
CASSTDRGGNEQFF
>TRBJ1-1|14|TRBV11-3
CASSSTGGKTEAFF